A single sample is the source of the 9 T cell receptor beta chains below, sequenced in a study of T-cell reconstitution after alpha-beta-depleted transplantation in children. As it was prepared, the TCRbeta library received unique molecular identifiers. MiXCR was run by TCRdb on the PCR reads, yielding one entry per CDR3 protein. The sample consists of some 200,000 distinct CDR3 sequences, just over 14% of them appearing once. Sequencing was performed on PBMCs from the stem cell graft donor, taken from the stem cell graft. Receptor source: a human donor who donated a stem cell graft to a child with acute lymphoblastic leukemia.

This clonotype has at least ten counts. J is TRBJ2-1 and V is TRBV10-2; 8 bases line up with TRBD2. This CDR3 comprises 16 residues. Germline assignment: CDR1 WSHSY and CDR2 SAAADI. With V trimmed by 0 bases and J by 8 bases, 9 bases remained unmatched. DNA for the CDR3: TGCGCCAGCAGTGAGTCGACGGGACTAGAGGCGCATGAGCAGTTCTTC. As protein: CASSESTGLEAHEQFF.

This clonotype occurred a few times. The CDR3 loop reads CASSPRDTYNEQFF. CDR3 DNA sequence: TGTGCCAGTAGTCCCCGGGACACCTACAATGAGCAGTTCTTC. The rearrangement joins TRBV19 to TRBJ2-1; TRBD1 might be the D (6 bases). There are 14 residues in the CDR3. The germline V gene has CDR1 LNHDA and CDR2 SQIVND (reference sequence). Trimming left V 5 bases short and J 2 bases short, with 10 bases between.

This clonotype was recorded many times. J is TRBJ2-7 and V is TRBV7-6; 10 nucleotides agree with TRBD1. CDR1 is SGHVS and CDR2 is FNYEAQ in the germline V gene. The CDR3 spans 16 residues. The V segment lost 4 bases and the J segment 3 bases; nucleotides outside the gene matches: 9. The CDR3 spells CASSSGLRDRGYEQYF. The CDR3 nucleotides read TGTGCCAGCAGCTCGGGCCTCCGGGACAGGGGCTACGAGCAGTACTTC.

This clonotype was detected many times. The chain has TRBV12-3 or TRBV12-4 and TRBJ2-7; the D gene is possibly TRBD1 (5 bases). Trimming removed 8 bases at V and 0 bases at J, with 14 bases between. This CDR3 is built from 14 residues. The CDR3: CASQGSLSSYEQYF. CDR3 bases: TGTGCCAGCCAGGGCAGTCTGAGCTCCTACGAGCAGTACTTC.

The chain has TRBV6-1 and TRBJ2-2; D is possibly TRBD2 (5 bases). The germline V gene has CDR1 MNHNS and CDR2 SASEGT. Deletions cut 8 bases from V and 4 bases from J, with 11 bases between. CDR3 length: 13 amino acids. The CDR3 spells CASLRGPTGELFF. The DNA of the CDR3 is TGTGCCAGCCTTCGCGGGCCCACCGGGGAGCTGTTTTTT.

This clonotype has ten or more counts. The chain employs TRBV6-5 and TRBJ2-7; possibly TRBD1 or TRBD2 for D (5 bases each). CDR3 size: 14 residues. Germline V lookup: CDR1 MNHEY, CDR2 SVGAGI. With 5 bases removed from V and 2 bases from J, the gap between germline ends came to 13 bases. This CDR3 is CASSIYPGPYEQYF. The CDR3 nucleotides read TGTGCCAGCAGTATCTACCCGGGACCCTACGAGCAGTACTTC.

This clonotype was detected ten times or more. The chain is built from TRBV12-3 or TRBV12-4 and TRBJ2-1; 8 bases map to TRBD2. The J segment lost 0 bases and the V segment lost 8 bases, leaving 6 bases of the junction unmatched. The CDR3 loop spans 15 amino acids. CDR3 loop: CASLVSGSSYNEQFF. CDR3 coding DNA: TGTGCCAGCCTTGTCAGCGGGAGCTCCTACAATGAGCAGTTCTTC.

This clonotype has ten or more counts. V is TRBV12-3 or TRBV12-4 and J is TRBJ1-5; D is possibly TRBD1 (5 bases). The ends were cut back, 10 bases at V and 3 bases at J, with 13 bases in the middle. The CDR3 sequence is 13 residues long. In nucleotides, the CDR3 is TGTGCCACCACGACAGACAACAATCAGCCCCAGCATTTT. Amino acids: CATTTDNNQPQHF.

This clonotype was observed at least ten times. DNA of the CDR3: TGTGCCAGCAGCTTGCGGTCCGGGACAGGGGCGGTTGGCTACACCTTC. This sequence encodes CASSLRSGTGAVGYTF. This rearrangement joins TRBV5-5 to TRBJ1-2; 10 bases line up with TRBD1. Germline assignment: CDR1 SGHKS and CDR2 YYEKEE (reference sequence). The CDR3 runs to 16 residues. J gave up 7 bases and V 1 base, and 10 bases lay outside the gene matches.